This is a list of T cell receptor beta chains from one sample in a study of blood T cells in healthy people across ages. From the 5' RACE reads, TCRdb called clonotypes with MiXCR, one entry per CDR3 protein. The sample carries some 1.8 million distinct CDR3 sequences, roughly 43% recorded once. Sequences were obtained from blood. All receptors derive from a human donor in good health. Both conserved end residues are part of each CDR3. The D gene is left open where the match is weak. Where a row states a size, it is once, few, many or the class of an expanded clone; other rows omit it.

clone size,J gene,CDR3 length,V gene,D gene,CDR3 protein,CDR3 DNA
.,TRBJ1-5,16,TRBV19,.,CASSIRGEGSNQPQHF,TGTGCCAGTAGTATAAGAGGGGAGGGAAGCAATCAGCCCCAGCATTTT
.,TRBJ2-7,15,TRBV12-3/TRBV12-4,TRBD2,CASRLMAGGPYEQYF,TGTGCCAGCAGACTCATGGCGGGGGGGCCCTACGAGCAGTACTTC
once,TRBJ2-3,11,TRBV30,.,CAWSGEDTQYF,TGTGCCTGGAGTGGAGAAGATACGCAGTATTTT
.,TRBJ1-1,13,TRBV24-1,TRBD1,CATSDNRGFQAFF,TGTGCCACCAGTGACAACAGGGGTTTCCAAGCTTTCTTT
.,TRBJ2-7,13,TRBV9,.,CASSVVDNGEQYF,TGTGCCAGCAGCGTAGTTGACAACGGCGAGCAGTACTTC
.,TRBJ1-4,16,TRBV4-2,TRBD1,CASSQGDRGRYEKLFF,TGTGCCAGCAGCCAAGGGGACAGGGGGCGTTATGAAAAACTGTTTTTT
.,TRBJ2-1,15,TRBV20-1,.,CSARGIQGNGDEQFF,TGCAGTGCTAGAGGTATACAGGGTAATGGAGATGAGCAGTTCTTC
.,TRBJ1-2,17,TRBV5-4,.,CASSHNYRLFRQSGYTF,TGTGCCAGCAGCCATAATTATCGCCTTTTCAGACAGTCGGGCTACACCTTC
.,TRBJ1-1,14,TRBV6-2/TRBV6-3,.,CASSLPGLSTEAFF,TGTGCCAGCAGCCTCCCGGGACTGAGCACTGAAGCTTTCTTT
.,TRBJ2-1,17,TRBV20-1,TRBD1,CSADYPTGQGIYNEQFF,TGCAGTGCGGATTATCCCACCGGACAGGGGATCTACAATGAGCAGTTCTTC
.,TRBJ2-3,12,TRBV28,.,CASSLLRGSQYF,TGTGCCAGCAGTTTATTACGGGGGTCGCAGTATTTT
.,TRBJ2-3,20,TRBV7-9,TRBD1,CASRPPSGTGILWGTDTQYF,TGTGCCAGCAGACCTCCATCCGGGACAGGGATTTTGTGGGGCACAGATACGCAGTATTTT
few,TRBJ2-1,16,TRBV7-2,TRBD1,CASSLVARTGNNEQFF,TGTGCCAGCAGCTTAGTGGCCCGGACAGGGAACAATGAGCAGTTCTTC
.,TRBJ1-1,13,TRBV7-2,.,CASSFRPNTEAFF,TGCGCCAGCAGCTTTAGGCCGAACACTGAAGCTTTCTTT
.,TRBJ2-1,13,TRBV20-1,.,CSAPRVLYNEQFF,TGCAGTGCTCCGAGGGTTCTGTACAATGAGCAGTTCTTC
.,TRBJ2-7,17,TRBV7-9,TRBD2,CASLGLAGQSSYNEQYF,TGTGCCAGCCTCGGACTAGCGGGGCAGAGCTCCTACAATGAGCAGTACTTC